The following is a TCR beta chain sequence with its context. Its antigen is unknown. Time point reported: pretreatment peripheral blood. The data were taken from a study of PD-L1 blockade in urothelial cancer. Study context: The patients' atezolizumab therapy, 1,200 mg intravenously every 3 weeks, started at some point between 2014 and 2016. Anywhere from 0 to 3 prior chemotherapy regimens had been received by patients. Samples came from 3 weeks, at the second dose, and 6 weeks into treatment. Study results and limitations: Pretreatment TCR clonality in blood, when below the median, was predictive of better survival.

This CDR3 has 16 residues. Germline V CDR1 and CDR2: MNHEY, SVGAGI. Trimming left V 2 bases short and J 4 bases short, with 17 bases between. Produced via immunoSEQ multiplex PCR; TCRdb's table is partial and in-frame only. The repertoire holds 55,000 to 80,000 clones, around 85% seen once, with about 15% in the top ten. The sample consisted of PBMCs, taken around atezolizumab (anti-PD-L1) treatment. V usage is TRBV6-5 and J usage is TRBJ2-5; the D gene is possibly TRBD2 (7 bases). The TCR was taken from a man in his sixties with urothelial cancer. For the CDR3, the DNA is TGTGCCAGCAGTTACGCGAGAGGAGGGGGGGGAGAGACCCAGTACTTC. Translated, it gives CASSYARGGGGETQYF.